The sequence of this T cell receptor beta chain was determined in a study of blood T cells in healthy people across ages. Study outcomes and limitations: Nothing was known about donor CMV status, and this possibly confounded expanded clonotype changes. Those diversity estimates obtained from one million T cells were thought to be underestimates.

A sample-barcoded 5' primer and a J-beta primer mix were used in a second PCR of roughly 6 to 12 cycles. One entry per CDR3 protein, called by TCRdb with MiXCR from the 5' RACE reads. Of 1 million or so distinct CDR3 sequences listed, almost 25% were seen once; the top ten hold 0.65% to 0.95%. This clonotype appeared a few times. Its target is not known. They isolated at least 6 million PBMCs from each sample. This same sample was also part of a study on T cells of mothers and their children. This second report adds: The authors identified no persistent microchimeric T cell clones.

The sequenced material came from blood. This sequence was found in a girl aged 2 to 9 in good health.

The CDR3 nucleotides read TGTGCCACCAGTGGGACAGGGCGAAATGAAAAACTGTTTTTT. Translating gives CATSGTGRNEKLFF. The rearrangement links TRBV24-1 to TRBJ1-4; TRBD1 matches 8 bases. Losses at the gene ends were 5 bases for V and 5 bases for J; bases not matched to a gene: 3. CDR3 size: 14 residues. Germline CDR1 KGHDR, CDR2 SFDVKD.